This T cell receptor beta chain was sequenced in a study of T cell responses to AZD1222 COVID-19 vaccine. Notes on the study in general: Clonal diversity was possibly underestimated, and white British individuals and females predominated among donors.

About this clone: Its cognate antigen is unknown.

Sequencing used immunoSEQ multiplex PCR; TCRdb keeps in-frame clones, though not all of them. In the table there are 150,000 or so clones, about 90% of which are singletons. CDR1 and CDR2 from the germline V gene are SNHLY and FYNNEI. V was trimmed by 7 bases and J by 9 bases, leaving 22 bases between them. This CDR3 has 15 amino acids. The rearrangement links TRBV2 to TRBJ2-1, with D unclear. The sample was peripheral blood, taken 28 days after the second AZD1222 dose. This sequence originates from an adult who received the AZD1222 COVID-19 vaccine. The CDR3 DNA reads TGTGCCAGCAAATTTGGACCCGAAAGGTCCGGTGAGCAGTTCTTC. Protein product: CASKFGPERSGEQFF.